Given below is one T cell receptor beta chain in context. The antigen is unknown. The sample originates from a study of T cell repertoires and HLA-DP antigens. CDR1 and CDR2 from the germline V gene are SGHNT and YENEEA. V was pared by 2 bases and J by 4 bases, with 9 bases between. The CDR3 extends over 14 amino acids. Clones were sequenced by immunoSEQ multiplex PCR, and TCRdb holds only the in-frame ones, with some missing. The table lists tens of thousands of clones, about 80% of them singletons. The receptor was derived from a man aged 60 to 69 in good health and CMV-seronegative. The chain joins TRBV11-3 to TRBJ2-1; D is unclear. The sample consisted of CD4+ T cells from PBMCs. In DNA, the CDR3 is TGTGCCAGCAGCTTAAGTCGGGCGTACAATGAGCAGTTCTTC. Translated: CASSLSRAYNEQFF.